This T cell receptor beta chain was obtained from a study of shared clonotypes between healthy human individuals. Overall study: A donor's plate count was three for CD4 naive and three for CD4 memory; CD8 naive had two and CD8 memory one.

Germline CDR1 is MNHEY and CDR2 is SVGAGI. This CDR3 comprises 16 residues. Trimming removed 0 bases at V and 3 bases at J, with 14 bases between. Negatively enriched CD4+ T cells were divided by CD45RA into naive and memory. Every subset's genomic DNA went evenly onto several immunoSEQ plates. Profiling relied on immunoSEQ multiplex PCR, and the TCRdb table lists in-frame clones only, not all of them. This table holds fewer than 400,000 clones, about 74% found once. The clonotype comes from a man aged 30 to 45 in good health. The sequencing sample was made of memory CD4+ T cells sorted from blood. Subset given: CD45RA-negative fraction. The chain uses TRBV6-5 and TRBJ1-2; a weak D match, TRBD1 (5 bases). CDR3 sequence reads: CASSYSIAGTYYGYTF. The CDR3 bases are TGTGCCAGCAGTTACTCGATAGCAGGGACCTACTATGGCTACACCTTC.